These 12 T cell receptor beta chains share one sample of origin, sequenced in a study of shared T cell receptors in the human thymus. TCRdb keeps only in-frame clones here, not all; method: immunoSEQ multiplex PCR. Among about 380,000 clones, 95% were seen once, and the ten largest hold approximately 0.02%. Sequencing was performed on thymocytes. The origin of the receptors is a human donor.

V gene TRBV28 combines with J gene TRBJ1-1; 7 bases line up with TRBD1. The germline gives CDR1 MDHEN, CDR2 SYDVKM. V was pared by 7 bases and J by 2 bases, with 7 bases of the junction left unmatched. This CDR3 spans 14 amino acids. CDR3 nucleotides: TGTGCCAGCACAAGAGACAGGGACAACACTGAAGCTTTCTTT. This encodes CASTRDRDNTEAFF.

This chain links TRBV30 with TRBJ1-5; tentative D call: TRBD1 (5 bases). V was clipped by 4 bases and J by 1 base, with 5 bases between them. CDR1 is GTSNPN and CDR2 is SVGIG in the germline V gene (reference sequence). The CDR3 has 12 amino acids. The CDR3 DNA sequence: TGTGCCTGGAAGGGGAGCAATCAGCCCCAGCATTTT. Protein product: CAWKGSNQPQHF.

This sequence joins TRBV19 and TRBJ2-7, with a weak D call TRBD2 (7 bases). Germline V CDR1 and CDR2: LNHDA, SQIVND (reference sequence). Between the trimmed V and J ends, which lost 6 bases and 2 bases, there was a span of 14 bases. The CDR3 is 14 residues long. CDR3 sequence: CASSMRGPAYEQYF. Written as DNA, the CDR3 is TGTGCCAGTAGCATGCGGGGGCCGGCCTACGAGCAGTACTTC.

This clone was observed a single time. In nucleotides, the CDR3 is TGCGCCAGCAGCCAGTACCCGGGCAGAGGGGTTGAAAAACTGTTTTTT. Its translation is CASSQYPGRGVEKLFF. The J gene is TRBJ1-4, the V gene TRBV4-3, with D tentatively TRBD1 (5 bases). Between the trimmed V and J ends, which lost 3 bases and 7 bases, there was a span of 18 bases. Germline V gene lookup returns CDR1 LGHNA and CDR2 YSLEER. The CDR3 has 16 residues.

The J gene is TRBJ1-3, the V gene TRBV29-1, with 7 bases matching TRBD1. Germline lookup yields CDR1 SQVTM and CDR2 ANQGSEA. The length of the CDR3 is 17 residues. V trimming: 6 bases; J trimming: 0 bases; junction bases outside the gene matches: 14. In DNA, the CDR3 is TGCAGCGTGAGACTTCCCGGGACAGCCAACTCTGGAAACACCATATATTTT. It codes for CSVRLPGTANSGNTIYF.

This chain uses TRBV9 with TRBJ2-7; D might be TRBD1 or TRBD2, each matching 5 bases. The ends were cut back, 3 bases at V and 6 bases at J, with 7 bases in the middle. The CDR3 has 11 residues. Germline V gene sequence: CDR1 SGDLS, CDR2 YYNGEE. For the CDR3, the DNA is TGTGCCAGCAGCGCTGGGACCGAGCAGTACTTC. Its protein product is CASSAGTEQYF.

V gene TRBV29-1 combines with J gene TRBJ1-4; D may be TRBD1 (5 bases). The CDR3 length is 14 residues. The V end was cut by 5 bases, the J end by 5 bases, with 15 bases between. CDR1 and CDR2 from the germline V gene are SQVTM and ANQGSEA. The CDR3 region has the DNA TGCAGCGTTACACCTTTCCAGGGCAATGAAAAACTGTTTTTT. Amino acid sequence: CSVTPFQGNEKLFF.

The V call is TRBV6-5, the J call TRBJ2-3; TRBD1 is a possible D gene (6 bases). The CDR3 runs 12 residues. Trimming left V 4 bases short and J 8 bases short, with 10 bases between. CDR1 and CDR2 (germline): MNHEY, SVGAGI. CDR3 in amino acids: CASSWGLGTQYF. The CDR3, as DNA: TGTGCCAGCAGTTGGGGGCTTGGTACGCAGTATTTT.

The V and J genes are TRBV10-2 and TRBJ1-2, with a possible D match to TRBD1 (5 bases). The germline V gene encodes CDR1 WSHSY and CDR2 SAAADI. This CDR3 spans 15 amino acids. V lost 8 bases and J lost 8, with 24 bases in between. The CDR3 loop is CASGGKGEEMGGYTF. The CDR3 DNA follows: TGCGCCAGCGGAGGGAAAGGGGAGGAAATGGGGGGCTACACCTTC.

The rearrangement joins TRBV28 to TRBJ2-5, with 10 bases fitting TRBD2. In germline, CDR1 is MDHEN, CDR2 SYDVKM. Trimming took 5 bases from V and 2 from J; bases not matched to a gene: 8. This CDR3 comprises 16 residues. CDR3 in amino acids: CASSLGGSGGQETQYF. Written as DNA, the CDR3 is TGTGCCAGCAGTCTCGGAGGTAGCGGGGGGCAAGAGACCCAGTACTTC.

The J gene is TRBJ2-2, the V gene TRBV9; unclear D gene. This CDR3 is built from 14 residues. With 0 bases removed from V and 3 bases from J, the gap between germline ends came to 6 bases. The germline V gene has CDR1 SGDLS and CDR2 YYNGEE. CDR3 protein: CASSVGTYTGELFF. The CDR3 nucleotides read TGTGCCAGCAGCGTAGGGACCTACACCGGGGAGCTGTTTTTT.

The chain employs TRBV7-3 and TRBJ2-7, with 7 bases that match TRBD1. CDR3 length equals 16 residues. The V gene end was trimmed by 5 bases and the J gene end by 6 bases; junction bases not matched to a gene: 16. CDR1 and CDR2 (germline): SGHTA, FQGTGA. Written as DNA, the CDR3 is TGTGCCAGCAGCCCGCCGGGACAGTCCCTAGGGGGCGAGCAGTACTTC. Its translation is CASSPPGQSLGGEQYF.